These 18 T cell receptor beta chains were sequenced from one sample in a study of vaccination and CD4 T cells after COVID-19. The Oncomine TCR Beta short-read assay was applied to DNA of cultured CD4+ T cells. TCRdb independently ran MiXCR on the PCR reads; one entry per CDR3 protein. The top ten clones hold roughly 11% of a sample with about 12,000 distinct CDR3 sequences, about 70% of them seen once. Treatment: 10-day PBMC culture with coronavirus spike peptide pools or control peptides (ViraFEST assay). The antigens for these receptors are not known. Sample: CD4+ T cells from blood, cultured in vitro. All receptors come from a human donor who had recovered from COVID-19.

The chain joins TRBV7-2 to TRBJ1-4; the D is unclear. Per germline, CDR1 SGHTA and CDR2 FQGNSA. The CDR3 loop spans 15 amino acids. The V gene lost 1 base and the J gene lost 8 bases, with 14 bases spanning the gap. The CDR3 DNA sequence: TGTGCCAGCAGCTTAGGAGCCCGGGGAGGAGAAAAACTGTTTTTT. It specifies CASSLGARGGEKLFF.

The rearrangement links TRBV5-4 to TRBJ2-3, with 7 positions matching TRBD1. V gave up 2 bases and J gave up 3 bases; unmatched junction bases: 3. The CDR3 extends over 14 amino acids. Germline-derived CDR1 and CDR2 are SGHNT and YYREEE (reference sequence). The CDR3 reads CASSFTGVTDTQYF. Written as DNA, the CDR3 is TGTGCCAGCAGCTTCACAGGGGTGACAGATACGCAGTATTTT. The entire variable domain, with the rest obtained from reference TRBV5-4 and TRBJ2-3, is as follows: ETGVTQSPTHLIKTRGQQVTLRCSSQSGHNTVSWYQQALGQGPQFIFQYYREEENGRGNFPPRFSGLQFPNYSSELNVNALELDDSALYLCASSFTGVTDTQYFGPGTRLTVL.

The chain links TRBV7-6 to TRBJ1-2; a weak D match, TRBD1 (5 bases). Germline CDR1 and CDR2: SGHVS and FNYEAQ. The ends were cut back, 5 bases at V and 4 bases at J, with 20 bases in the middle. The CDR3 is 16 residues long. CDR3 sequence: CASSTPRGGAAYGYTF. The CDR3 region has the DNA TGTGCCAGCAGCACCCCAAGGGGCGGGGCGGCCTATGGCTACACCTTC.

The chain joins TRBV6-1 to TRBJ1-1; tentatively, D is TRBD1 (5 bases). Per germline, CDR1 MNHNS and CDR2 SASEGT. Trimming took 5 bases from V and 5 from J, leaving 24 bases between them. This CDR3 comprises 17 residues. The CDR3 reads CASSPPLAGRVVTEAFF. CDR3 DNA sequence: TGTGCCAGCAGTCCGCCCCTCGCAGGGAGGGTAGTGACTGAAGCTTTCTTT.

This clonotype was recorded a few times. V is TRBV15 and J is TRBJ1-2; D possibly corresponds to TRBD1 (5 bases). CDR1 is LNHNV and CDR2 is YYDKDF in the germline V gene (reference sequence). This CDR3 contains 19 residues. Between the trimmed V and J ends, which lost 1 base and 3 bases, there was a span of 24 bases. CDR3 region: CATSRARGPTEIAHYGYTF. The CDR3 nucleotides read TGTGCCACCAGCAGAGCTCGGGGCCCCACAGAAATAGCGCACTATGGCTACACCTTC.

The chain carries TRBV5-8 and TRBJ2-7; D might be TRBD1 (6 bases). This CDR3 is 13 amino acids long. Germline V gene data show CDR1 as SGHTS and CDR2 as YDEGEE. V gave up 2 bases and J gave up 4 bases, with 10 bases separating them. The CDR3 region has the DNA TGTGCCAGCAGCTTTGGACAGAATTACGAGCAGTACTTC. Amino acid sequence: CASSFGQNYEQYF.

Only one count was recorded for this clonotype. The CDR3 sequence is CASRLMGAEAFF. In DNA, the CDR3 is TGTGCCAGCAGGCTAATGGGGGCTGAAGCTTTCTTT. J is TRBJ1-1 and V is TRBV2; D perhaps matches TRBD1 (5 bases). There are 12 residues in the CDR3. With 6 bases removed from V and 6 bases from J, the gap between germline ends came to 11 bases. The germline CDR1 and CDR2 sequences are SNHLY and FYNNEI.

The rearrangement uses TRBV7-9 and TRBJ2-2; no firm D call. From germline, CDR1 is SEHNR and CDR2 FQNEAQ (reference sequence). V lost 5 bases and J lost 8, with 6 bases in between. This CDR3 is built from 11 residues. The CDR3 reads CASSPSGELFF. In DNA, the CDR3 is TGTGCCAGCAGCCCATCGGGGGAGCTGTTTTTT.

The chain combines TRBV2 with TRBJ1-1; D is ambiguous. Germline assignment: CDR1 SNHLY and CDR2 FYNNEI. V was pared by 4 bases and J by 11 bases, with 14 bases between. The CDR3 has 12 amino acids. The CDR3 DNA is TGTGCCAGCAGTGTGGCACAGCTTGTGGCTTTCTTT. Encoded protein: CASSVAQLVAFF.

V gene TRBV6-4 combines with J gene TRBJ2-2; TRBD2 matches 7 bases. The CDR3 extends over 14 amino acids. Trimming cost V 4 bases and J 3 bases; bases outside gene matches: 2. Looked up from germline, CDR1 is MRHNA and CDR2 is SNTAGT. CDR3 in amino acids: CASSVLADTGELFF. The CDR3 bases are TGTGCCAGCAGTGTCCTAGCGGACACCGGGGAGCTGTTTTTT.

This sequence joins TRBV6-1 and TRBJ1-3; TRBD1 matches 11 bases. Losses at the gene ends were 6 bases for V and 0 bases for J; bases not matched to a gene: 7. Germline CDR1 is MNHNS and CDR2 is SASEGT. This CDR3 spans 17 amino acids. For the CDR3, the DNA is TGTGCCAGCAGCCGAACCGGGACAGGGGGCTCTGGAAACACCATATATTTT. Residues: CASSRTGTGGSGNTIYF.

The CDR3 DNA follows: TGTGCCAGCAGTTTATTGGGACTAGCGGGAGGGCCACCCGCGGATACGCAGTATTTT. It specifies CASSLLGLAGGPPADTQYF. The chain is built from TRBV27 and TRBJ2-3, with TRBD2 matching 16 bases. V was pared by 1 base and J by 6 bases, with 10 bases of the junction left unmatched. There are 19 residues in the CDR3. CDR1 MNHEY and CDR2 SMNVEV come from the germline V gene (reference sequence).

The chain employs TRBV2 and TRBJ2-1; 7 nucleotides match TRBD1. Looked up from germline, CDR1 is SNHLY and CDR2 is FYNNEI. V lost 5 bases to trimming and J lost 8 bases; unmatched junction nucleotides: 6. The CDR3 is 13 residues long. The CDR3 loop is CASSLTGRHEQFF. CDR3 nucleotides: TGTGCCAGCAGTCTGACAGGGCGCCATGAGCAGTTCTTC.

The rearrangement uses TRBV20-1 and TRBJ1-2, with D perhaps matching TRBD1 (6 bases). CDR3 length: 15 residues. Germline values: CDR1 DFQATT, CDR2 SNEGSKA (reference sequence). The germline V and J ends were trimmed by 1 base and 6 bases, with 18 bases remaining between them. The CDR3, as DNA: TGCAGTGCTAGAGGCTTGGGGGGGCGCACCGATGGCTACACCTTC. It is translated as CSARGLGGRTDGYTF.

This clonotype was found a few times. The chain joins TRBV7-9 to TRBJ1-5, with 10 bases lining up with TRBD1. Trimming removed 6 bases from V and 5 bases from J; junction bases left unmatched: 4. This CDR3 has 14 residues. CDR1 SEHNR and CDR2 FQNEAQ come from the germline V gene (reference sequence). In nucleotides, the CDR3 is TGTGCCAGCAGTTCCGGACAGGGGGATCAGCCCCAGCATTTT. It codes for CASSSGQGDQPQHF.

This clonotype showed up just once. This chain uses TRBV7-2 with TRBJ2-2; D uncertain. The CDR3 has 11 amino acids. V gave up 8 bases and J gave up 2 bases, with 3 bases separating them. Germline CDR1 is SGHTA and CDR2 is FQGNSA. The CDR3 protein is CASGNTGELFF. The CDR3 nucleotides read TGTGCCAGCGGCAACACCGGGGAGCTGTTTTTT.

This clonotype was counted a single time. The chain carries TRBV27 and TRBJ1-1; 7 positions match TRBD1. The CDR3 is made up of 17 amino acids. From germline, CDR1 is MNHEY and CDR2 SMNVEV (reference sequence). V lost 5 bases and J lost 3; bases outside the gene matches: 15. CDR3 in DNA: TGTGCCAGCAGTACCCGACAGGGTGGTTTATTCGACACTGAAGCTTTCTTT. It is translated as CASSTRQGGLFDTEAFF.

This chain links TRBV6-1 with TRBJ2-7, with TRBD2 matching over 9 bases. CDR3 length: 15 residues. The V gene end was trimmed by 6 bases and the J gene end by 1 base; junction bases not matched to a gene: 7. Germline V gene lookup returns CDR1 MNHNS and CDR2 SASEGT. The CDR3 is CASRTTLAGSYEQYF. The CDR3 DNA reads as TGTGCCAGCAGGACTACACTAGCGGGTTCCTACGAGCAGTACTTC.